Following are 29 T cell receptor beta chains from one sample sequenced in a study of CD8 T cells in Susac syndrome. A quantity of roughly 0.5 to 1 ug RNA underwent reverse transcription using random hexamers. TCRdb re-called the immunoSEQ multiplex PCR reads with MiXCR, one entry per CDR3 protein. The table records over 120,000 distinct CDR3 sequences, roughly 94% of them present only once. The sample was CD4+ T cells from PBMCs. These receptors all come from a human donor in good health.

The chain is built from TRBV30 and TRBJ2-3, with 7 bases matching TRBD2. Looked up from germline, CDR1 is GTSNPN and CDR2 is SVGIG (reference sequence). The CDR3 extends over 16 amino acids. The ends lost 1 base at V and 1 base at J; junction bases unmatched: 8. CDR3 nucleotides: TGTGCCTGGAGTGGAATGGGGGGGGGACGCACAGATACGCAGTATTTT. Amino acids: CAWSGMGGGRTDTQYF. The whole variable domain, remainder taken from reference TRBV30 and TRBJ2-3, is SQTIHQWPATLVQPVGSPLSLECTVEGTSNPNLYWYRQAAGRGLQLLFYSVGIGQISSEVPQNLSASRPQDRQFILSSKKLLLSDSGFYLCAWSGMGGGRTDTQYFGPGTRLTVL.

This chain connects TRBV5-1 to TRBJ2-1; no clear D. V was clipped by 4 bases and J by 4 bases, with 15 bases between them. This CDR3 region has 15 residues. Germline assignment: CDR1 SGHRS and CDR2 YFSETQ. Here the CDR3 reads CASSPGPQTYNEQFF. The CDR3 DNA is TGCGCCAGCAGCCCCGGTCCCCAGACATACAATGAGCAGTTCTTC.

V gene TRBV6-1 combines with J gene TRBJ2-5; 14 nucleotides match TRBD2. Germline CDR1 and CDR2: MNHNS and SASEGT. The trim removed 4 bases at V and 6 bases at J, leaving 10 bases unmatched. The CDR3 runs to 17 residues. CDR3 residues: CASSGRLAGGPGQTQYF. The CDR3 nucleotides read TGTGCCAGCAGTGGACGACTAGCGGGAGGGCCCGGACAGACCCAGTACTTC.

The CDR3, as DNA: TGTGCCACCAGTGCGGGACACGAGCAGTACTTC. This codes for CATSAGHEQYF. The chain employs TRBV24-1 and TRBJ2-7; D possibly uses TRBD1 or TRBD2 (5 bases each). The CDR3 contains 11 residues. Trimming took 5 bases from V and 5 from J, leaving 6 bases between them. Per the germline V gene, CDR1 is KGHDR and CDR2 is SFDVKD.

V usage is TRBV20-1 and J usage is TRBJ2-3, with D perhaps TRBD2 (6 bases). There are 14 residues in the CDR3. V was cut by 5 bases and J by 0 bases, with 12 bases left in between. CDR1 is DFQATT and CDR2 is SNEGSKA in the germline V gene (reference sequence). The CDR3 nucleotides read TGCAGTGCTGCCCTCCTAGCGAGCACAGATACGCAGTATTTT. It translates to CSAALLASTDTQYF.

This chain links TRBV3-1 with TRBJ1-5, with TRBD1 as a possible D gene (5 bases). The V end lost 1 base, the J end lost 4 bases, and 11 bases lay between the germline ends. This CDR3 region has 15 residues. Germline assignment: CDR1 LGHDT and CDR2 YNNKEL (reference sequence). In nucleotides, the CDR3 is TGTGCCAGCAGCCAAGGCTGGCAGGGTAATCAGCCCCAGCATTTT. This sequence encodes CASSQGWQGNQPQHF.

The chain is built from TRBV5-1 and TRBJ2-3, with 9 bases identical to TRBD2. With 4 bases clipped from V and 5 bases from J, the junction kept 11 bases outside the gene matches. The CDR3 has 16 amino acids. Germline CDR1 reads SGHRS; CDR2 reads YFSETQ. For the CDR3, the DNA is TGCGCCAGCAGCGGGCAGGTAGCGGGAGATGTAGATACGCAGTATTTT. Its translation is CASSGQVAGDVDTQYF.

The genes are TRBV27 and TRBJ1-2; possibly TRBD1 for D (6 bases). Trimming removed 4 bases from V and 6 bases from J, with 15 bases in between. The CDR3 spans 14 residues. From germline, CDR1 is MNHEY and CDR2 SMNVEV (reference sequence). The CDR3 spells CASSYLDRSDGYTF. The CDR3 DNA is TGTGCCAGCAGTTACCTTGACAGGTCGGATGGCTACACCTTC.

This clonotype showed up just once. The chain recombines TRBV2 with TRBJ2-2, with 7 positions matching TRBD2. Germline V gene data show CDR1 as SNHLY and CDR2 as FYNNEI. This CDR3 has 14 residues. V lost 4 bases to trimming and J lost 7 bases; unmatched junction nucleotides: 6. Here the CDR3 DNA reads TGTGCCAGCAGTGGGGAGCGGGACTACGGGGAGCTGTTTTTT. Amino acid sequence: CASSGERDYGELFF.

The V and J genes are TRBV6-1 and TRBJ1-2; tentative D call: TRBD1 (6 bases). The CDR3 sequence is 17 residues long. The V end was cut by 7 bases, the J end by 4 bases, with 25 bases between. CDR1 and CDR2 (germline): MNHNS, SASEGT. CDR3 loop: CASTPEQGRSSLYGYTF. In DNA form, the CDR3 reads TGTGCCAGCACTCCGGAACAGGGTAGATCGTCCCTCTATGGCTACACCTTC.

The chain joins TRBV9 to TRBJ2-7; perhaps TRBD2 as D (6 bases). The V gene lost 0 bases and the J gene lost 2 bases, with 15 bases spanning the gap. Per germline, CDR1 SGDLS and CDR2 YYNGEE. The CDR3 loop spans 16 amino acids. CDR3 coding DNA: TGTGCCAGCAGCGTAGGAGGAGGGTTCGAAACCTACGAGCAGTACTTC. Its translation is CASSVGGGFETYEQYF.

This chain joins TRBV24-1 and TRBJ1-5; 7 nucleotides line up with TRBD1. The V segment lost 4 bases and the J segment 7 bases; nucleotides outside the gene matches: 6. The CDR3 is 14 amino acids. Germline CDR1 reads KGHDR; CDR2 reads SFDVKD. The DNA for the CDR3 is TGTGCCACCAGTGACCCGACAGGGAAGCAGCCCCAGCATTTT. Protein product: CATSDPTGKQPQHF.

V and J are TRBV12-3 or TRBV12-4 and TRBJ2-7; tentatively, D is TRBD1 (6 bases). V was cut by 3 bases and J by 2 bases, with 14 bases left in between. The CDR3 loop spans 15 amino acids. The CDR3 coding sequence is TGTGCCAGCAGTTTGAGGTGGGACACTACCTACGAGCAGTACTTC. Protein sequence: CASSLRWDTTYEQYF.

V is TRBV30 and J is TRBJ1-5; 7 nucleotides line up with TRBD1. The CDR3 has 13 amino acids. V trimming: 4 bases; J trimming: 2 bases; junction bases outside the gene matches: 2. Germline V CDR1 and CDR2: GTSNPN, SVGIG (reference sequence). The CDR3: CAWNGQGNQPQHF. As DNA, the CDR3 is TGTGCCTGGAATGGACAGGGCAATCAGCCCCAGCATTTT.

The CDR3 bases are TGCACCAGCAGCCAACCTCTAGAGAATAGGACAGATACGCAGTATTTT. Translated, it gives CTSSQPLENRTDTQYF. This sequence joins TRBV1 and TRBJ2-3. TRBV1 is listed as a pseudogene. CDR3 length equals 16 residues.

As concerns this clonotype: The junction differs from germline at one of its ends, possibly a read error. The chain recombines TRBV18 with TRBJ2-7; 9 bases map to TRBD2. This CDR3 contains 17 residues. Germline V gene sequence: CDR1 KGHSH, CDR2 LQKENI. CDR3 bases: TGTGCCAGCTCGCCACTCCCCCGACTAGCGGCAAACTACGAGCAGTACTTC. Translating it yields CASSPLPRLAANYEQYF.

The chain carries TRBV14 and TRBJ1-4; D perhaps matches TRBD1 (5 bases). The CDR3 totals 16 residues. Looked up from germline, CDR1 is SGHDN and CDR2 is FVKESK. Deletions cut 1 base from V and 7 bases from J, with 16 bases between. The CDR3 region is CASSQGGPGLSEKLFF. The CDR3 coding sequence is TGTGCCAGCAGCCAAGGCGGGCCAGGGCTTAGTGAAAAACTGTTTTTT. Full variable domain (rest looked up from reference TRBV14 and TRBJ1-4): EAGVTQFPSHSVIEKGQTVTLRCDPISGHDNLYWYRRVMGKEIKFLLHFVKESKQDESGMPNNRFLAERTGGTYSTLKVQPAELEDSGVYFCASSQGGPGLSEKLFFGSGTQLSVL.

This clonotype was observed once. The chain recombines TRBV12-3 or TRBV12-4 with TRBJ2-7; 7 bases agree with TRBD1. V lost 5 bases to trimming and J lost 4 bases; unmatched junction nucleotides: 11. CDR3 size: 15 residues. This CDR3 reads CASSRDRARIYEQYF. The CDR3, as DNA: TGTGCCAGCAGTCGCGACAGGGCCCGAATTTACGAGCAGTACTTC.

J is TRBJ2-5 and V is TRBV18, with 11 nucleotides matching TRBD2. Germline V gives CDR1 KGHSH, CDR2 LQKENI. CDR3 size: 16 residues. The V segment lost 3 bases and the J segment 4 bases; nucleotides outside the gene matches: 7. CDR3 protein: CASSPFTSGSGETQYF. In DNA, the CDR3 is TGTGCCAGCTCACCCTTTACTAGCGGGAGTGGAGAGACCCAGTACTTC.

The CDR3 spells CATGTGGWDIQYF. The CDR3 DNA sequence: TGTGCCACCGGAACAGGGGGCTGGGACATTCAGTACTTC. The chain combines TRBV28 with TRBJ2-4; 9 nucleotides match TRBD1. Germline CDR1 and CDR2: MDHEN and SYDVKM. The CDR3 runs to 13 residues. Germline trimming cut 10 bases from V and 8 bases from J; bases unmatched to any gene: 9.

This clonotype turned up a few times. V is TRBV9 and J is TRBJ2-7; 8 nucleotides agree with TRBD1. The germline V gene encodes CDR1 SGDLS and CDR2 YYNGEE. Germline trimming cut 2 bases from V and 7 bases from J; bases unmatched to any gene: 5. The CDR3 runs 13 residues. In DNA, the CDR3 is TGTGCCAGCAGCGTCCTCAGGGGGCGAGAGCAGTACTTC. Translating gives CASSVLRGREQYF.

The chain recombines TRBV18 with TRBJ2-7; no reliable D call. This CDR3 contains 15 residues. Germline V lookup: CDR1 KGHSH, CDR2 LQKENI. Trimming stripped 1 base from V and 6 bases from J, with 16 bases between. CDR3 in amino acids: CASSPQGFGPGEQYF. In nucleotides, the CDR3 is TGTGCCAGCTCACCACAGGGTTTTGGGCCCGGCGAGCAGTACTTC. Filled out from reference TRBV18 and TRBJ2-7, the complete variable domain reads NAGVMQNPRHLVRRRGQEARLRCSPMKGHSHVYWYRQLPEEGLKFMVYLQKENIIDESGMPKERFSAEFPKEGPSILRIQQVVRGDSAAYFCASSPQGFGPGEQYFGPGTRLTVT.

The CDR3 here is CASSWSGDSAEQYF. CDR3 coding DNA: TGTGCCAGCAGCTGGTCAGGTGATTCAGCCGAGCAGTACTTC. The rearrangement joins TRBV7-9 to TRBJ2-7; D is unresolved. Looked up from germline, CDR1 is SEHNR and CDR2 is FQNEAQ (reference sequence). The CDR3 runs to 14 residues. Trimming took 4 bases from V and 6 from J, leaving 16 bases between them. Full variable domain (remainder filled in from reference TRBV7-9 and TRBJ2-7): DTGVSQNPRHKITKRGQNVTFRCDPISEHNRLYWYRQTLGQGPEFLTYFQNEAQLEKSRLLSDRFSAERPKGSFSTLEIQRTEQGDSAMYLCASSWSGDSAEQYFGPGTRLTVT.

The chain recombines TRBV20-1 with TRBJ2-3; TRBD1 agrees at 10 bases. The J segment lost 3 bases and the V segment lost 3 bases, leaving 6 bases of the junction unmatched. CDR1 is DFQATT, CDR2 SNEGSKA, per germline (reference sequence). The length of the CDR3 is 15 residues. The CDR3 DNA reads TGCAGTGCTAGCGCATTGGACAGGGGGACAGATACGCAGTATTTT. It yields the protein CSASALDRGTDTQYF.

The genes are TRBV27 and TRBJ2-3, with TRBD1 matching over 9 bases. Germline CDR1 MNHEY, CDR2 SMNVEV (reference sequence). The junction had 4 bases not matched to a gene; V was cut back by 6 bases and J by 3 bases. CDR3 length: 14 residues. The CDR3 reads CASSPDRGTDTQYF. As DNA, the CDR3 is TGTGCCAGCAGCCCGGACAGGGGTACAGATACGCAGTATTTT.

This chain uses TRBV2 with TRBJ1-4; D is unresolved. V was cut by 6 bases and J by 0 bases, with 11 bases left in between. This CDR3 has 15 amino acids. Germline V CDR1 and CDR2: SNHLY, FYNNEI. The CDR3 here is CASSGHGATNEKLFF. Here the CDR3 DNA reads TGTGCCAGCAGCGGCCATGGGGCAACTAATGAAAAACTGTTTTTT.

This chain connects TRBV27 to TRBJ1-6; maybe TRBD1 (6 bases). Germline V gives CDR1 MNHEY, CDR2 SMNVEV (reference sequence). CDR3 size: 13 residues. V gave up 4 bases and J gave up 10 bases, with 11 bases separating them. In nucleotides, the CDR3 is TGTGCCAGCAGTTCGACAGGTTACTCACCCCTCCACTTT. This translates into CASSSTGYSPLHF.

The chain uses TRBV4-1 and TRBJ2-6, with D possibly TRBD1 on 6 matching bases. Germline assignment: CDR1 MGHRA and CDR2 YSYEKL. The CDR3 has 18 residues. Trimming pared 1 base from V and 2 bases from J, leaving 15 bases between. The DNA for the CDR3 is TGCGCCAGCAGCCAAGTTTTGAAAACAGGGACTGGGGCCAACGTCCTGACTTTC. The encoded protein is CASSQVLKTGTGANVLTF.

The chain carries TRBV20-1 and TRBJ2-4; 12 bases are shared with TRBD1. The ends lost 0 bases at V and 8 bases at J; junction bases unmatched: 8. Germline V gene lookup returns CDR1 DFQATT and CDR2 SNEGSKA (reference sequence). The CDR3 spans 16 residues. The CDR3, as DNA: TGCAGTGCTAGAGATCTGCCGGGACAGGGGGCGGACATTCAGTACTTC. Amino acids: CSARDLPGQGADIQYF.